This is a list of T cell receptor beta chains from one sample in a study of T cell responses to AZD1222 COVID-19 vaccine. Repertoires were generated with immunoSEQ multiplex PCR, while TCRdb's copy carries only in-frame clones and drops some. The repertoire holds approximately 67,000 clones, with about 89% as singletons. The material was peripheral blood, obtained 28 days after the second AZD1222 dose. The source of these receptors is an adult who received the AZD1222 COVID-19 vaccine. CDR3s include the opening cysteine and the closing phenylalanine or tryptophan. Fields, in order: CDR3 protein, clone size, J gene, D gene, V gene. The D gene is left open where the match is weak. The size field is filled for only some rows; it gives once, few, many or a size class.

CASRGDRNYGYTF,.,TRBJ1-2,TRBD1,TRBV6-5
CASSPPGGSVYEQYF,once,TRBJ2-7,TRBD2,TRBV28
CASSLGTNSNQPQHF,.,TRBJ1-5,.,TRBV5-1
CASSRRGTSGSYEQYF,.,TRBJ2-7,TRBD2,TRBV19
CASSVTTSDTGELFF,.,TRBJ2-2,TRBD2,TRBV2
CASSSTGTSVANEQFF,.,TRBJ2-1,TRBD2,TRBV11-2
CASSQVGRNEKLFF,.,TRBJ1-4,.,TRBV3-1/TRBV3-2
CASNNGRNTEAFF,.,TRBJ1-1,.,TRBV12-3/TRBV12-4
CASSPPGGTEGNQPQHF,.,TRBJ1-5,TRBD1,TRBV18
CAISGDYEQYF,.,TRBJ2-7,.,TRBV10-3
CASSDSPDTGELFF,.,TRBJ2-2,.,TRBV6-4
CASSLVRDIRYEQYF,.,TRBJ2-7,.,TRBV11-3
CASSFQQDNQPQHF,.,TRBJ1-5,.,TRBV28
CATSQYQETQYF,.,TRBJ2-5,.,TRBV24-1
CASMGLGSYNEQFF,.,TRBJ2-1,.,TRBV28
CASSPNLDRETYEQYF,.,TRBJ2-7,TRBD1,TRBV5-1
CASSYDGGTEAFF,.,TRBJ1-1,.,TRBV14